A selection of T cell receptor beta chains follows, all from one sample in a study of T cell repertoires in cytomegalovirus infection. Antigens of these TCRs are unknown. Via MiXCR, TCRdb re-called the reads, giving one row per CDR3 protein. The table includes about 52,000 distinct CDR3 sequences, 15% to 20% detected once. Sample: CD8+ T cells from cultured PBMCs, taken from culture after CMV antigen stimulation. These receptors were collected from a human donor in good health (CMV status not recorded). Some clones in this sample may be carry-over from other donors' samples. Both conserved end residues are part of each CDR3. A D gene is named only where the DNA matches it firmly. The listing skips clone size in some rows; elsewhere it reads once, few, many or a size class.

cdr3_aa | cdr3_nt | clone_size | j_call | d_call | v_call
CASTRGQGHLSTDTQYF | TGTGCCAGCACGAGGGGACAGGGACATCTAAGCACAGATACGCAGTATTTT | few | TRBJ2-3 | TRBD1 | TRBV28
CASSERNEQFF | TGTGCCAGCAGTGAGCGAAATGAGCAGTTCTTC | few | TRBJ2-1 | . | TRBV2
CASSLARQGAYEQYF | TGTGCCAGCAGCTTAGCACGGCAGGGAGCCTACGAGCAGTACTTC | few | TRBJ2-7 | . | TRBV7-9
CASSLEGPPGHNEQFF | TGTGCCAGCAGCTTAGAAGGCCCCCCTGGGCACAATGAGCAGTTCTTC | . | TRBJ2-1 | . | TRBV7-2
CASSTYLDEQYF | TGTGCCAGCAGCACCTACCTAGACGAGCAGTACTTC | . | TRBJ2-7 | . | TRBV11-1
CASSYGPSLRSYEQYF | TGTGCCAGCAGCTATGGGCCCTCCCTTCGATCCTACGAGCAGTACTTC | few | TRBJ2-7 | . | TRBV7-2
CASNHDRRLAVNEQFF | TGTGCCAGCAATCACGACAGAAGACTAGCGGTGAATGAGCAGTTCTTC | few | TRBJ2-1 | TRBD2 | TRBV6-1
CASSLEGTQNTEAFF | TGCGCCAGCAGCTTGGAAGGGACGCAGAACACTGAAGCTTTCTTT | few | TRBJ1-1 | . | TRBV5-1
CASSVEAGGWTDTQYF | TGTGCCAGCAGCGTAGAAGCGGGGGGTTGGACAGATACGCAGTATTTT | . | TRBJ2-3 | TRBD2 | TRBV9
CASSFVEDEQYF | TGTGCCAGCAGCTTTGTCGAGGACGAGCAGTACTTC | few | TRBJ2-7 | . | TRBV7-2
CAISESEAYEQYF | TGTGCCATCAGTGAGTCTGAGGCTTACGAGCAGTACTTC | . | TRBJ2-7 | . | TRBV10-3
CASSHDWNTEAFF | TGTGCCAGCAGTCACGACTGGAACACTGAAGCTTTCTTT | few | TRBJ1-1 | . | TRBV6-2/TRBV6-3
CASSFRENTEAFF | TGTGCCAGCAGCTTCAGAGAGAACACTGAAGCTTTCTTT | many | TRBJ1-1 | . | TRBV7-9
CASSLDPGQRAGNTIYF | TGTGCCAGCAGCTTAGACCCGGGACAGCGAGCTGGAAACACCATATATTTT | . | TRBJ1-3 | TRBD1 | TRBV7-2
CASSLEPSGDNEQFF | TGTGCCAGCAGCTTAGAACCTAGCGGAGACAATGAGCAGTTCTTC | . | TRBJ2-1 | TRBD2 | TRBV13
CASIGEKTNTEAFF | TGTGCCAGCATCGGGGAAAAAACGAACACTGAAGCTTTCTTT | . | TRBJ1-1 | . | TRBV6-5
CASSYQGLADTDTQYF | TGTGCCAGCAGCTACCAGGGACTAGCGGACACAGATACGCAGTATTTT | . | TRBJ2-3 | TRBD2 | TRBV11-2
CASSQETGVAKNIQYF | TGTGCCAGCAGCCAAGAAACAGGTGTAGCCAAAAACATTCAGTACTTC | . | TRBJ2-4 | . | TRBV4-2
CASSLWQDNQPQHF | TGTGCCAGCAGTTTGTGGCAGGACAATCAGCCCCAGCATTTT | . | TRBJ1-5 | . | TRBV12-3/TRBV12-4
CSAIHGVRTGELFF | TGCAGTGCTATACACGGGGTGCGCACCGGGGAGCTGTTTTTT | . | TRBJ2-2 | . | TRBV20-1
CASSATDSNQPQHF | TGTGCCAGCAGCGCGACGGACAGCAATCAGCCCCAGCATTTT | . | TRBJ1-5 | . | TRBV9
CSARETPQGYEQYF | TGCAGTGCTAGAGAAACCCCACAGGGCTACGAGCAGTACTTC | . | TRBJ2-7 | . | TRBV20-1
CASSYRDRIYSGANVLTF | TGTGCCAGCAGCTACCGGGACAGGATCTACTCTGGGGCCAACGTCCTGACTTTC | . | TRBJ2-6 | TRBD1 | TRBV7-2
CASSQEVADPSDTQYF | TGCGCCAGCAGCCAAGAGGTGGCGGATCCCTCGGATACGCAGTATTTT | . | TRBJ2-3 | . | TRBV4-1
CASGLGSSPLHF | TGTGCTAGTGGCCTCGGGTCTTCACCCCTCCACTTT | . | TRBJ1-6 | . | TRBV12-5
CASSLGRGGFAGELFF | TGTGCCAGCAGCTTAGGGCGTGGGGGGTTCGCCGGGGAGCTGTTTTTT | few | TRBJ2-2 | . | TRBV7-8
CASGLADLPLYNEQFF | TGTGCCAGCGGGCTAGCGGACTTACCCCTCTACAATGAGCAGTTCTTC | . | TRBJ2-1 | TRBD2 | TRBV7-2
CASGLVGWTDNQPQHF | TGTGCTAGTGGTTTGGTTGGTTGGACAGACAATCAGCCCCAGCATTTT | . | TRBJ1-5 | . | TRBV12-5
CASSLATDMGSYNEQFF | TGTGCCAGCAGTTTAGCGACGGACATGGGTTCCTACAATGAGCAGTTCTTC | few | TRBJ2-1 | . | TRBV12-3/TRBV12-4
CASSGGRNQPQHF | TGTGCCAGCAGCGGGGGGAGGAATCAGCCCCAGCATTTT | many | TRBJ1-5 | . | TRBV7-8
CASTGGMNTEAFF | TGTGCCAGCACAGGGGGGATGAACACTGAAGCTTTCTTT | many | TRBJ1-1 | TRBD1 | TRBV7-6
CASREKGGVGWAFF | TGTGCCAGCAGGGAAAAGGGAGGGGTAGGGTGGGCTTTCTTT | few | TRBJ1-1 | . | TRBV7-9
CAISDGYPGQYF | TGTGCCATCAGTGACGGCTACCCGGGCCAGTACTTC | few | TRBJ2-5 | . | TRBV10-3
CASSEGVGGGANYGYTF | TGTGCCAGCAGCGAAGGGGTGGGGGGGGGTGCTAACTATGGCTACACCTTC | . | TRBJ1-2 | . | TRBV6-1
CASSRQAGGTDTQYF | TGTGCCAGCAGCCGCCAGGCAGGGGGAACAGATACGCAGTATTTT | few | TRBJ2-3 | TRBD1 | TRBV7-2
CASSPWDSYQSTQYF | TGTGCCAGCAGCCCCTGGGACAGTTACCAGAGTACGCAGTATTTT | many | TRBJ2-3 | TRBD1 | TRBV7-2
CASSPRDRGGEVSYEQYF | TGTGCCAGCAGCCCTCGGGATCGAGGGGGCGAAGTTTCCTACGAGCAGTACTTC | . | TRBJ2-7 | TRBD1 | TRBV7-9
CASSYSKAGYEQYF | TGTGCCAGCAGTTACTCGAAGGCGGGGTACGAGCAGTACTTC | . | TRBJ2-7 | . | TRBV6-6
CASSLGNIQYF | TGCGCCAGCAGCTTGGGAAACATTCAGTACTTC | few | TRBJ2-4 | . | TRBV5-1
CASSLTSSASTQYF | TGTGCCAGCAGTTTAACTAGTAGTGCCAGTACGCAGTATTTT | few | TRBJ2-3 | . | TRBV28
CASSGGRDRPGEQYF | TGTGCCAGCAGCGGGGGACGGGACAGACCGGGGGAGCAGTACTTC | few | TRBJ2-7 | TRBD1 | TRBV7-6
CASSQFVLAGAEGSYNEQFF | TGCGCCAGCAGCCAATTTGTACTAGCGGGGGCCGAAGGTTCCTACAATGAGCAGTTCTTC | few | TRBJ2-1 | TRBD2 | TRBV5-1
CASSFYQTREKLFF | TGTGCCAGCAGTTTTTACCAGACGAGGGAAAAACTGTTTTTT | few | TRBJ1-4 | . | TRBV6-6
CASSDGHSSYNSPLHF | TGTGCCAGCAGCGACGGACACAGCTCCTATAATTCACCCCTCCACTTT | few | TRBJ1-6 | . | TRBV7-2
CASSPMVKAFF | TGTGCCAGCAGCCCGATGGTTAAAGCTTTCTTT | . | TRBJ1-1 | . | TRBV7-3
CASSLWAGEGLTDTQYF | TGTGCCAGCAGTTTATGGGCAGGGGAGGGTTTAACAGATACGCAGTATTTT | . | TRBJ2-3 | . | TRBV12-3/TRBV12-4
CASSLWLREPADTQYF | TGTGCCAGCAGCTTATGGTTGCGGGAACCGGCAGATACGCAGTATTTT | few | TRBJ2-3 | . | TRBV7-2
CASSYRGAGDEQYF | TGTGCCAGCAGTTACCGGGGGGCCGGCGACGAGCAGTACTTC | . | TRBJ2-7 | . | TRBV6-2/TRBV6-3
CASSQVRDEQFF | TGCGCCAGCAGCCAAGTTCGAGATGAGCAGTTCTTC | few | TRBJ2-1 | . | TRBV4-1
CASRPFLQGIDYGYTF | TGTGCCAGCAGGCCGTTTTTACAGGGAATCGACTATGGCTACACCTTC | few | TRBJ1-2 | . | TRBV6-2/TRBV6-3
CASSSRYEQYF | TGTGCCAGCAGCTCGCGCTACGAGCAGTACTTC | few | TRBJ2-7 | . | TRBV7-6
CASSPDFPGGYTF | TGCGCCAGCAGCCCGGACTTTCCGGGGGGCTACACCTTC | . | TRBJ1-2 | . | TRBV5-1
CSVEGGGPGTGSRYGYTF | TGCAGCGTTGAGGGCGGAGGGCCCGGGACAGGGTCCCGCTATGGCTACACCTTC | few | TRBJ1-2 | TRBD1 | TRBV29-1
CASSLEPKGSTYEQYF | TGTGCCAGCAGCTTAGAACCAAAAGGAAGTACGTACGAGCAGTACTTC | . | TRBJ2-7 | . | TRBV7-8
CASSFWTSNTEAFF | TGTGCCAGCAGCTTTTGGACCTCGAACACTGAAGCTTTCTTT | . | TRBJ1-1 | . | TRBV14
CASSLTTYNEQFF | TGTGCCAGCAGTTTGACTACCTACAATGAGCAGTTCTTC | . | TRBJ2-1 | . | TRBV27
CASTPGTDYNEQFF | TGCGCCAGCACACCCGGGACAGATTACAATGAGCAGTTCTTC | few | TRBJ2-1 | TRBD1 | TRBV4-3